This is a list of T cell receptor beta chains from one sample in a study of monozygotic twins with inflammatory bowel disease. TCRdb reprocessed the 5' RACE reads and reports one entry per CDR3 protein, with no DNA. Its clone listing holds 300,000 to 350,000 distinct CDR3 sequences. Sequenced: blood. All receptors derive from a human donor with ulcerative colitis or Crohn's disease, or a healthy co-twin of an affected twin (not recorded which). Each CDR3 is given with its conserved first and last residue. Fields, in order: J gene, V gene, CDR3 protein.

J gene: TRBJ2-1; V gene: TRBV29-1; CDR3 protein: CSGDRGYNEQFF
J gene: TRBJ1-1; V gene: TRBV12-3/TRBV12-4; CDR3 protein: CASSLARGTLLEAFF
J gene: TRBJ2-5; V gene: TRBV20-1; CDR3 protein: CSAPGTSGGQETQYF
J gene: TRBJ2-1; V gene: TRBV7-2; CDR3 protein: CASSKGRAYNEQFF
J gene: TRBJ1-1; V gene: TRBV19; CDR3 protein: CASSIAEPTEAFF
J gene: TRBJ2-3; V gene: TRBV6-5; CDR3 protein: CASSYLSSGASTDTQYF
J gene: TRBJ2-1; V gene: TRBV12-3/TRBV12-4; CDR3 protein: CASSGPNFPTGEQFF
J gene: TRBJ2-4; V gene: TRBV25-1; CDR3 protein: CASSDDRYLAKNIQYF
J gene: TRBJ2-7; V gene: TRBV20-1; CDR3 protein: CSARRRDSYEQYF
J gene: TRBJ2-3; V gene: TRBV5-1; CDR3 protein: CASSSVGLAGSTDTQYF
J gene: TRBJ2-2; V gene: TRBV7-3; CDR3 protein: CASSADRLNTGELFF
J gene: TRBJ2-7; V gene: TRBV20-1; CDR3 protein: CSARDPYKKIAYEQYF
J gene: TRBJ1-2; V gene: TRBV27; CDR3 protein: CASSPSQGIISSFYGYTF
J gene: TRBJ2-7; V gene: TRBV7-2; CDR3 protein: CASSSGTSVGEQYF
J gene: TRBJ2-3; V gene: TRBV20-1; CDR3 protein: CSARPGLAGEWTDTQYF
J gene: TRBJ2-5; V gene: TRBV5-1; CDR3 protein: CASSQIPQETQYF
J gene: TRBJ2-2; V gene: TRBV20-1; CDR3 protein: CSARATGEVGELFF
J gene: TRBJ2-3; V gene: TRBV11-2; CDR3 protein: CASSTSAGDTQYF
J gene: TRBJ2-3; V gene: TRBV28; CDR3 protein: CASSAPQETSTDTQYF
J gene: TRBJ2-1; V gene: TRBV3-1; CDR3 protein: CASSQDLAGSYNEQFF
J gene: TRBJ2-7; V gene: TRBV7-2; CDR3 protein: CASSQAGKRATYEQYF
J gene: TRBJ2-3; V gene: TRBV6-1; CDR3 protein: CASSDFLAGGGDTQYF
J gene: TRBJ1-2; V gene: TRBV7-9; CDR3 protein: CASSGTGSHYGYTF
J gene: TRBJ1-1; V gene: TRBV4-1; CDR3 protein: CASSQVGGTGEAFF
J gene: TRBJ2-7; V gene: TRBV3-1; CDR3 protein: CASSQLVAMGPEAEQYF
J gene: TRBJ2-2; V gene: TRBV25-1; CDR3 protein: CASSRTGTNTGELFF
J gene: TRBJ2-6; V gene: TRBV5-1; CDR3 protein: CASSLAGGANVLTF
J gene: TRBJ1-6; V gene: TRBV6-5; CDR3 protein: CASSYSGRADNSPLHF
J gene: TRBJ2-5; V gene: TRBV5-4; CDR3 protein: CASSTRGVKGTQYF
J gene: TRBJ2-7; V gene: TRBV5-1; CDR3 protein: CASSLVGTGLEQYF
J gene: TRBJ1-1; V gene: TRBV27; CDR3 protein: CASSGGDTEAFF
J gene: TRBJ2-2; V gene: TRBV5-4; CDR3 protein: CASSSGQAPPGTGELFF
J gene: TRBJ2-5; V gene: TRBV10-3; CDR3 protein: CAISGQYQETQYF
J gene: TRBJ2-3; V gene: TRBV5-1; CDR3 protein: CASSLAKTGGTGFRDTQYF
J gene: TRBJ2-7; V gene: TRBV7-2; CDR3 protein: CASSTNPKGGGSKQYF
J gene: TRBJ2-1; V gene: TRBV9; CDR3 protein: CASSVGASGRYNEQFF
J gene: TRBJ2-2; V gene: TRBV7-8; CDR3 protein: CASSLWDSGHPTGELFF
J gene: TRBJ2-2; V gene: TRBV29-1; CDR3 protein: CSAATLGGAGELFF
J gene: TRBJ1-2; V gene: TRBV19; CDR3 protein: CASSIFAAGGHNYGYTF
J gene: TRBJ1-2; V gene: TRBV5-1; CDR3 protein: CASSSDGNGYGYTF
J gene: TRBJ1-1; V gene: TRBV20-1; CDR3 protein: CSARDPWRGTEAFF
J gene: TRBJ2-7; V gene: TRBV6-2/TRBV6-3; CDR3 protein: CASSGGTGGVSYEQYF
J gene: TRBJ2-2; V gene: TRBV30; CDR3 protein: CAGLPIGPGELFF
J gene: TRBJ2-7; V gene: TRBV7-9; CDR3 protein: CASSRRDSLGEQYF
J gene: TRBJ1-5; V gene: TRBV10-3; CDR3 protein: CATRPSDSGNQPQHF
J gene: TRBJ2-1; V gene: TRBV27; CDR3 protein: CASSFIGAPGYNEQFF
J gene: TRBJ2-1; V gene: TRBV4-3; CDR3 protein: CASSPERFNEQFF
J gene: TRBJ2-2; V gene: TRBV7-3; CDR3 protein: CASSLIKGIGELFF
J gene: TRBJ2-4; V gene: TRBV20-1; CDR3 protein: CSASLPGVSLNIQYF
J gene: TRBJ2-5; V gene: TRBV5-1; CDR3 protein: CASSLDVGKETQYF
J gene: TRBJ2-7; V gene: TRBV12-3/TRBV12-4; CDR3 protein: CASSLRAYPGEQYF
J gene: TRBJ2-2; V gene: TRBV10-2; CDR3 protein: CASSEARSSGTGELFF
J gene: TRBJ1-1; V gene: TRBV29-1; CDR3 protein: CSVLSPPQSEAFF
J gene: TRBJ1-2; V gene: TRBV2; CDR3 protein: CASSGPGTAYGYTF
J gene: TRBJ2-7; V gene: TRBV20-1; CDR3 protein: CSARGVAGVGEQYF
J gene: TRBJ2-1; V gene: TRBV7-8; CDR3 protein: CASSYTVPAGEQFF
J gene: TRBJ1-2; V gene: TRBV7-3; CDR3 protein: CASSLPRGGPRQKSNYGYTF
J gene: TRBJ1-2; V gene: TRBV20-1; CDR3 protein: CSASLPNYGYTF
J gene: TRBJ2-7; V gene: TRBV7-2; CDR3 protein: CASSLVRLGYEQYF